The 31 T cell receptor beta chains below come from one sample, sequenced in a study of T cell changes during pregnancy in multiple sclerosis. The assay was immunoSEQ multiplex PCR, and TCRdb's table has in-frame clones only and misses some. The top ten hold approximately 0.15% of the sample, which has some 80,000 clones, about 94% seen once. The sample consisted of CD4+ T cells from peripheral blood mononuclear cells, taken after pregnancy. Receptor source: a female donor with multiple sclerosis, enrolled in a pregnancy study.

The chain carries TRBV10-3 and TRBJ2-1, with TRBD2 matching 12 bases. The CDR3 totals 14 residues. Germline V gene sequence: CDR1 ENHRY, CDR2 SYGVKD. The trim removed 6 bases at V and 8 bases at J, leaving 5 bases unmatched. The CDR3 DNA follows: TGTGCCATCAGGGGACTAGCGGGTATCGATGAGCAGTTCTTC. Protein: CAIRGLAGIDEQFF.

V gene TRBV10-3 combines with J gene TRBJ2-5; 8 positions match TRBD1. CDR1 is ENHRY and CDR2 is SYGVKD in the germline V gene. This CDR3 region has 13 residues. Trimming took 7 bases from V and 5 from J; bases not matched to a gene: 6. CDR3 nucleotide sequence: TGTGCCATCACCCAGGGGGCAGGGGAGACCCAGTACTTC. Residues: CAITQGAGETQYF.

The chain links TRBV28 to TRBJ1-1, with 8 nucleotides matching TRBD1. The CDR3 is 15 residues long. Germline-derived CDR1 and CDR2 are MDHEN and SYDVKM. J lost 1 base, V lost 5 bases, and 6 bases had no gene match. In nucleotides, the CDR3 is TGTGCCAGCAGTCGGAGACAGGGGCGGAACACTGAAGCTTTCTTT. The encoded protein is CASSRRQGRNTEAFF.

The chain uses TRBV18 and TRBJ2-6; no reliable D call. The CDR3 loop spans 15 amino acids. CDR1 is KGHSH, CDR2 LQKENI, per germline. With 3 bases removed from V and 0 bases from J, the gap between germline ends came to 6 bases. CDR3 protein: CASSPWSSGANVLTF. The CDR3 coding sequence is TGTGCCAGCTCACCGTGGAGCTCTGGGGCCAACGTCCTGACTTTC.

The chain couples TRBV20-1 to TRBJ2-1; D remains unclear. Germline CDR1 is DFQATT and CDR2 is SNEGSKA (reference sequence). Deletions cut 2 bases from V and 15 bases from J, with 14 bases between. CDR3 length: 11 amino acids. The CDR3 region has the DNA TGCAGTGCTAGATTCGACACCCTCCGGTTCTTC. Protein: CSARFDTLRFF.

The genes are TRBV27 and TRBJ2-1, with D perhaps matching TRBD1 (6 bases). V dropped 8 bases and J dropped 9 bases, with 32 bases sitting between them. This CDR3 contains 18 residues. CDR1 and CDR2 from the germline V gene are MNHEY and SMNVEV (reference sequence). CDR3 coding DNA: TGTGCCAGCTCATGGCCTATCAATGGACAGTTCGTACAAGGTGAGCAGTTCTTC. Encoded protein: CASSWPINGQFVQGEQFF.

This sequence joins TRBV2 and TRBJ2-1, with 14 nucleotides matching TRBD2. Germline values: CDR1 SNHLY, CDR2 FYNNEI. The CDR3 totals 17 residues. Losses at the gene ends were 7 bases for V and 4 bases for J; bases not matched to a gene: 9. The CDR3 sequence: CASKGLAGGSFYNEQFF. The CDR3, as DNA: TGTGCCAGCAAAGGACTAGCGGGAGGCTCCTTTTACAATGAGCAGTTCTTC.

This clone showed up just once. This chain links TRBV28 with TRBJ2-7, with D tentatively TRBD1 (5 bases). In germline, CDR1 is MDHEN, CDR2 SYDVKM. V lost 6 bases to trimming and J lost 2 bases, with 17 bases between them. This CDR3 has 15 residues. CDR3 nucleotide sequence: TGTGCCAGCAGATTTTCGACAGTCCCACCCTACGAGCAGTACTTC. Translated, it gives CASRFSTVPPYEQYF.

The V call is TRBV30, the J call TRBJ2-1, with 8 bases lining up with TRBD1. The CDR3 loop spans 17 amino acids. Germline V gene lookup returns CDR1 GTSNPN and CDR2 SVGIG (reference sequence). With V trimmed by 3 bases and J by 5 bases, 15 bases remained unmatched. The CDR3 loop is CAWRRTPPGGAHNEQFF. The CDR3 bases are TGTGCCTGGAGGCGCACGCCCCCAGGGGGCGCGCACAATGAGCAGTTCTTC. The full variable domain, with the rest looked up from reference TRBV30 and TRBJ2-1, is SQTIHQWPATLVQPVGSPLSLECTVEGTSNPNLYWYRQAAGRGLQLLFYSVGIGQISSEVPQNLSASRPQDRQFILSSKKLLLSDSGFYLCAWRRTPPGGAHNEQFFGPGTRLTVL.

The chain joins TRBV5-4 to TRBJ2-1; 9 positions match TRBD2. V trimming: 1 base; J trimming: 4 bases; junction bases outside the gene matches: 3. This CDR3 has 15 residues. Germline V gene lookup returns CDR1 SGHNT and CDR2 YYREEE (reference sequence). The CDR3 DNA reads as TGTGCCAGCAGCTTGCTAGCGGGGACTTACAATGAGCAGTTCTTC. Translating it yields CASSLLAGTYNEQFF.

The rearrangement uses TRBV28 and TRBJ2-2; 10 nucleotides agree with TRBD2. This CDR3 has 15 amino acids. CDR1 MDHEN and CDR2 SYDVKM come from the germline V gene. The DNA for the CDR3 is TGTGCTGTAGTCGCTAGCGGGAGCTTCACCGGGGAGCTGTTTTTT. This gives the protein CAVVASGSFTGELFF.

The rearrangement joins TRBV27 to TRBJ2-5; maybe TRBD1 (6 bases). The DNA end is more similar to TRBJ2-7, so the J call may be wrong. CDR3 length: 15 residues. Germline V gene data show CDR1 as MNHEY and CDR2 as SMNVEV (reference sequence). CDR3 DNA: TGTGCCAGCTGGACAGCTGGCGGGTTGATGGTCGAGCAGTACTTC. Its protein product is CASWTAGGLMVEQYF.

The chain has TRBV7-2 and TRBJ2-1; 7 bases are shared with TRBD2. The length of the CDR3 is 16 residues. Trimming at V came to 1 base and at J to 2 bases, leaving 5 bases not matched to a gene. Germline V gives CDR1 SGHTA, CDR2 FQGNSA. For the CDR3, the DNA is TGTGCCAGCAGCTTAGGTACGGGAGGAACCTACAATGAGCAGTTCTTC. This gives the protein CASSLGTGGTYNEQFF.

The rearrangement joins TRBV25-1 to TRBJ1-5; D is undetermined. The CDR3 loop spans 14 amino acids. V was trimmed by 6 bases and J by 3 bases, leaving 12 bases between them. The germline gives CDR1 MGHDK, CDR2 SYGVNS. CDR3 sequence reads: CASSGVGLNQPQHF. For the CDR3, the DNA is TGTGCCAGCAGCGGGGTTGGTCTCAATCAGCCCCAGCATTTT.

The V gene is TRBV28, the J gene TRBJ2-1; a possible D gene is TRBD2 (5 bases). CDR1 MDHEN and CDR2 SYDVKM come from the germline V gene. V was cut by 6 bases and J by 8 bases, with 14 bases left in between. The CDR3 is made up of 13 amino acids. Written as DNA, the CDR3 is TGTGCCAGCAGCCAGCGGACCCGTCATGAGCAGTTCTTC. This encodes CASSQRTRHEQFF.

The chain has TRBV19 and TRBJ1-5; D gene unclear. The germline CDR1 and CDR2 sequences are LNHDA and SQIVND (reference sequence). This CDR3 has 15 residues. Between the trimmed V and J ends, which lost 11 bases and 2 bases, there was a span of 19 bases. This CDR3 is CAGSRAGDGNQPQHF. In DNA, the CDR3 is TGTGCCGGGAGTCGGGCAGGCGATGGCAATCAGCCCCAGCATTTT. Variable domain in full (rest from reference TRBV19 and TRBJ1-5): DGGITQSPKYLFRKEGQNVTLSCEQNLNHDAMYWYRQDPGQGLRLIYYSQIVNDFQKGDIAEGYSVSREKKESFPLTVTSAQKNPTAFYLCAGSRAGDGNQPQHFGDGTRLSIL.

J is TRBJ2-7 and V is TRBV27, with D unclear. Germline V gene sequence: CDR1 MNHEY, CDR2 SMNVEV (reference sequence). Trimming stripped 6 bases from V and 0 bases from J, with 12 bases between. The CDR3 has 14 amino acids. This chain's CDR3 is CASRPTWSSYEQYF. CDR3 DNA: TGTGCCAGCAGGCCTACTTGGAGCTCCTACGAGCAGTACTTC.

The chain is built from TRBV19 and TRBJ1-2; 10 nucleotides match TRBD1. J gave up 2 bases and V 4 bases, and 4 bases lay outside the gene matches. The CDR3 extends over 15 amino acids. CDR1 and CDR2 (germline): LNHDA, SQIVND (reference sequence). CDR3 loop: CASSTWTGGNYGYTF. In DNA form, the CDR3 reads TGTGCCAGTAGTACCTGGACAGGGGGGAACTATGGCTACACCTTC.

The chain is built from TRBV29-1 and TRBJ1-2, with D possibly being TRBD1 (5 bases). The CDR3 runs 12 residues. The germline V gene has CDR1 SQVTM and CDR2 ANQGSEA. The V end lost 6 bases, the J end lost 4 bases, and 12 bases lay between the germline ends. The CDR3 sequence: CSVGHDSYGYTF. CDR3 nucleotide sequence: TGCAGCGTGGGCCACGACAGCTATGGCTACACCTTC.

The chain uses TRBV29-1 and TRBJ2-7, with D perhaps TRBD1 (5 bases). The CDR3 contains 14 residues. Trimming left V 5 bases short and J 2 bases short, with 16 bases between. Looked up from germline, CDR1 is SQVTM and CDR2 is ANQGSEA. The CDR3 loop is CSVSDTGTTYEQYF. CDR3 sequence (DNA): TGCAGCGTTTCCGATACAGGTACCACCTACGAGCAGTACTTC.

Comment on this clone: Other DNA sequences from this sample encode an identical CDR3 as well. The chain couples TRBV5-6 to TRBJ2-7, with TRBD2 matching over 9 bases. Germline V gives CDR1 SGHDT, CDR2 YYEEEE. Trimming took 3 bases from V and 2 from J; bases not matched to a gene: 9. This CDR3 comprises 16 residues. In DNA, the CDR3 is TGTGCCAGCAGCTCGACCGGGACTAGCAGAACCTACGAGCAGTACTTC. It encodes CASSSTGTSRTYEQYF.

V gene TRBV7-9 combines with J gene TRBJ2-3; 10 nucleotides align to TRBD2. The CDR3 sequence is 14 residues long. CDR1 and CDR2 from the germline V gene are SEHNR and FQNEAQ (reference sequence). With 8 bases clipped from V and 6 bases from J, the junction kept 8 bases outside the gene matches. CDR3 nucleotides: TGTGCCAGCTCATTAGCGGGAGGAAGGGATACGCAGTATTTT. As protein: CASSLAGGRDTQYF.

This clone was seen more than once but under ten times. CDR3 residues: CATSRDAQYEQYF. CDR3 coding DNA: TGTGCCACCAGCAGAGATGCACAGTACGAGCAGTACTTC. The chain recombines TRBV15 with TRBJ2-7; D call uncertain. V dropped 0 bases and J dropped 4 bases, with 7 bases sitting between them. Germline-derived CDR1 and CDR2 are LNHNV and YYDKDF (reference sequence). This CDR3 has 13 residues.

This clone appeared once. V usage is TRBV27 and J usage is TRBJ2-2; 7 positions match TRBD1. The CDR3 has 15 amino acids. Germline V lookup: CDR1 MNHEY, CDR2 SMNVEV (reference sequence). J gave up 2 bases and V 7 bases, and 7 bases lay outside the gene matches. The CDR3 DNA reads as TGTGCCAGCACTTCCAGACAGGGTAACACCGGGGAGCTGTTTTTT. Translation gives CASTSRQGNTGELFF.

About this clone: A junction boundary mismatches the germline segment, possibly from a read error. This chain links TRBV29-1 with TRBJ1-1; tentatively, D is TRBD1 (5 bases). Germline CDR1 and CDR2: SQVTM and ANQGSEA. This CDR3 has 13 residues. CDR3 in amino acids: CSVGPGLKTEAFF. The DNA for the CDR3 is TGCAGCGTTGGGCCGGGACTGAAAACTGAAGCTTTCTTT.

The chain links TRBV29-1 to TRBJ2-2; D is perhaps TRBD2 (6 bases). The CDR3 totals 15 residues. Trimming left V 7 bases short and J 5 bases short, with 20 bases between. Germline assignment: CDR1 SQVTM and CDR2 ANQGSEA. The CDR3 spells CSARRLEGVTGELFF. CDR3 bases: TGCAGCGCCCGCAGACTAGAAGGGGTTACCGGGGAGCTGTTTTTT.

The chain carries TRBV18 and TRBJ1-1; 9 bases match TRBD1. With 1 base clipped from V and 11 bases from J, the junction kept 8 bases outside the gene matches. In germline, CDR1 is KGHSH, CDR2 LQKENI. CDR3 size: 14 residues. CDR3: CASSPQRTGVEAFF. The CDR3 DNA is TGTGCCAGCTCACCACAGAGGACAGGGGTGGAGGCTTTCTTT. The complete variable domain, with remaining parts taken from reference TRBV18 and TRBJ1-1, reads NAGVMQNPRHLVRRRGQEARLRCSPMKGHSHVYWYRQLPEEGLKFMVYLQKENIIDESGMPKERFSAEFPKEGPSILRIQQVVRGDSAAYFCASSPQRTGVEAFFGQGTRLTVV.

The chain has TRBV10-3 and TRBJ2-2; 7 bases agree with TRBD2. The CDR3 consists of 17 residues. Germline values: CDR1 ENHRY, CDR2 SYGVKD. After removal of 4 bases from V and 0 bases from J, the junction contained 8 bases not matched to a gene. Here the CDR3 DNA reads TGTGCCATCAGTGTTGTCCGTGCGGGAGCGAACACCGGGGAGCTGTTTTTT. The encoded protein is CAISVVRAGANTGELFF.

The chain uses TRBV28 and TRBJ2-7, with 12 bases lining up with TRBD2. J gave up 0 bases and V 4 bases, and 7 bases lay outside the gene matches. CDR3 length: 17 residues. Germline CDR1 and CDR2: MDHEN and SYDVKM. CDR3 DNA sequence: TGTGCCAGCAGTTCCCCCCGGACTAGCGGGACCTCCTACGAGCAGTACTTC. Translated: CASSSPRTSGTSYEQYF.

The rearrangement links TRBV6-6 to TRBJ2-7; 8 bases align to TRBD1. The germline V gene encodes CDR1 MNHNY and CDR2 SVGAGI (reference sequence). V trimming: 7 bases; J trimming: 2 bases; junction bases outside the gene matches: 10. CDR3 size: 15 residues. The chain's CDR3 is CASTNSGTGPYEQYF. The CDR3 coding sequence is TGTGCCAGCACCAACTCCGGGACAGGTCCCTACGAGCAGTACTTC.

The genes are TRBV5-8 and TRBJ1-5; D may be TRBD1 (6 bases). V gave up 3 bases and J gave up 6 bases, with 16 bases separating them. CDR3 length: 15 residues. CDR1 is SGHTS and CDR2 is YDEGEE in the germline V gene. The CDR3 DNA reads TGTGCCAGCAGCTCTAGGGGGGGAAGAGGTCAGCCCCAGCATTTT. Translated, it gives CASSSRGGRGQPQHF. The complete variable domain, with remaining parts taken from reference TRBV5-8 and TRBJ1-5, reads EAGVTQSPTHLIKTRGQQATLRCSPISGHTSVYWYQQALGLGLQFLLWYDEGEERNRGNFPPRFSGRQFPNYSSELNVNALELEDSALYLCASSSRGGRGQPQHFGDGTRLSIL.